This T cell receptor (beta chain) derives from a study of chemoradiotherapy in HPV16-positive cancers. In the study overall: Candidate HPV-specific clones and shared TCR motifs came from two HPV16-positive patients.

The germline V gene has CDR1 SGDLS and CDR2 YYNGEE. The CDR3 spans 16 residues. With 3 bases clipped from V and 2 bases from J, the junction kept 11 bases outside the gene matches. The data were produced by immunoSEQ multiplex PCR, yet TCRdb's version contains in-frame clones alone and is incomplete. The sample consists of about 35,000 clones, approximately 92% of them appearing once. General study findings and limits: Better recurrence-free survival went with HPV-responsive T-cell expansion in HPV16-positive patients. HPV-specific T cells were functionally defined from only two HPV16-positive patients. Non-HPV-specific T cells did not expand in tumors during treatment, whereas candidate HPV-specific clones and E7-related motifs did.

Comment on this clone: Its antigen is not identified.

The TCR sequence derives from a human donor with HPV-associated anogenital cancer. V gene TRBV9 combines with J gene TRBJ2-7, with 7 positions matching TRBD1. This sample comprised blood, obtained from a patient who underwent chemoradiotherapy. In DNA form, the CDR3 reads TGTGCCAGCAGCGATCACAGGGGTCTGGTCGCCTACGAGCAGTACTTC. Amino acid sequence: CASSDHRGLVAYEQYF.